Listed here are 5 T cell receptor beta chains from one sample, sequenced in a study of cytomegalovirus exposure and HLA in healthy donors. Primers included in the PCR were 60 Vbeta and 13 Jbeta primers. The data were produced by immunoSEQ multiplex PCR, yet TCRdb's version contains in-frame clones alone and is incomplete. Of about 160,000 clones in the sample, 79% were seen once. The sample comprised PBMCs. The receptors derive from a man aged 35 to 55 in good health and CMV-seronegative.

V is TRBV5-4 and J is TRBJ2-1; 12 bases are a match to TRBD2. Germline V gene lookup returns CDR1 SGHNT and CDR2 YYREEE (reference sequence). CDR3 length: 16 residues. J lost 4 bases, V lost 0 bases, and 2 bases had no gene match. The CDR3 DNA follows: TGTGCCAGCAGCTTGGCGCTAGCGGGAGGGTACAATGAGCAGTTCTTC. This encodes CASSLALAGGYNEQFF.

The rearrangement joins TRBV10-1 to TRBJ2-7, with D unresolved. The CDR3 is made up of 10 amino acids. Looked up from germline, CDR1 is WNHNN and CDR2 is SYGVQD (reference sequence). V was clipped by 6 bases and J by 6 bases, with 6 bases between them. Written as DNA, the CDR3 is TGCGCCAGCAGGAGAGGCGAGCAGTACTTC. It yields the protein CASRRGEQYF.

The chain links TRBV4-1 to TRBJ2-1, with 8 bases identical to TRBD1. Germline CDR1 MGHRA, CDR2 YSYEKL. The length of the CDR3 is 18 residues. J gave up 0 bases and V 4 bases, and 11 bases lay outside the gene matches. CDR3 in DNA: TGCGCCAGCAGCCGGGGACAGGTTGGGGGGAGCTCCTACAATGAGCAGTTCTTC. It yields the protein CASSRGQVGGSSYNEQFF.

This chain uses TRBV25-1 with TRBJ2-7, with a tentative D call TRBD2 (5 bases). Trimming took off 1 base at V and 3 bases at J, with 7 bases between the two ends. Germline values: CDR1 MGHDK, CDR2 SYGVNS. CDR3 length: 13 residues. CDR3 DNA: TGTGCCAGCAGTGAATCCGGGGTCTACGAGCAGTACTTC. Encoded protein: CASSESGVYEQYF.

The chain couples TRBV4-3 to TRBJ1-5, with D hard to call. The V end was cut by 1 base, the J end by 3 bases, with 4 bases between. The CDR3 covers 13 residues. Germline V gene lookup returns CDR1 LGHNA and CDR2 YSLEER. CDR3 region: CASSQAINQPQHF. In DNA, the CDR3 is TGCGCCAGCAGCCAAGCCATCAATCAGCCCCAGCATTTT.